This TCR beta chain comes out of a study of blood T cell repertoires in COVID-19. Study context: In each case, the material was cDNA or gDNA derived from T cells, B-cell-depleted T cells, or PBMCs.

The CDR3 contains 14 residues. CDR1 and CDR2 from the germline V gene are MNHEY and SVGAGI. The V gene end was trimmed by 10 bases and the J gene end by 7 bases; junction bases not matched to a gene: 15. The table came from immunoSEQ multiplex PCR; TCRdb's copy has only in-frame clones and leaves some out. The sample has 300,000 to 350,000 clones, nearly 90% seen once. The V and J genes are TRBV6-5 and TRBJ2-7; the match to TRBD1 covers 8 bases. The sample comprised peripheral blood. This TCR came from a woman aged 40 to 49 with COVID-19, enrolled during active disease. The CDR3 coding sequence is TGTGCCACGGGGGAACAGGGGGTCCCGCTGGAGCAGTACTTC. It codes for CATGEQGVPLEQYF.